This is a list of T cell receptor beta chains from one sample in a study of blood T cell repertoires in COVID-19. Clones were sequenced by immunoSEQ multiplex PCR, and TCRdb holds only the in-frame ones, with some missing. The table includes around 55,000 clones, 70% to 90% detected once. Sequenced material: peripheral blood. Every receptor here comes from a human donor in a cohort sampled during active COVID-19. The CDR3 runs from the conserved cysteine through the conserved F or W. The order of the fields is clone size, V gene, D gene, J gene, CDR3 protein, CDR3 DNA. The D gene is left open where the match is weak. A row's size may be missing; if present it is once, few, many or a size class.

>-|TRBV7-2|TRBD1|TRBJ1-5
CASSLETGGFNQPQHF
TGTGCCAGCAGCCTAGAGACAGGGGGCTTCAATCAGCCCCAGCATTTT
>-|TRBV19|-|TRBJ1-4
CASTDSEKLFF
TGTGCCAGTACGGACAGTGAAAAACTGTTTTTT
>once|TRBV5-5|-|TRBJ1-2
CASIPGGVNYGYTF
TGTGCCAGCATCCCGGGGGGGGTTAACTATGGCTACACCTTC
>-|TRBV14|-|TRBJ2-7
CASSPSKGVSYEQYF
TGTGCCAGCAGCCCCTCCAAGGGAGTATCCTACGAGCAGTACTTC
>-|TRBV30|-|TRBJ2-2
CAWKGWATGELFF
TGTGCCTGGAAAGGTTGGGCCACCGGGGAGCTGTTTTTT
>-|TRBV28|TRBD2|TRBJ2-7
CASSPHSGSNYEQYF
TGTGCCAGCAGCCCACATAGCGGGAGTAATTACGAGCAGTACTTC
>-|TRBV5-4|TRBD1|TRBJ2-2
CASSFGQGIAGELFF
TGTGCCAGCAGCTTCGGACAGGGTATCGCCGGGGAGCTGTTTTTT
>few|TRBV9|TRBD2|TRBJ2-7
CASSPGVASGRHEQYF
TGTGCCAGCAGCCCTGGGGTGGCTAGCGGGAGACACGAGCAGTACTTC
>-|TRBV6-1|-|TRBJ2-3
CASTMGAEDTQYF
TGTGCCAGCACCATGGGGGCCGAAGATACGCAGTATTTT
>-|TRBV29-1|TRBD2|TRBJ2-1
CSVSGGGREVDNEQFF
TGCAGCGTTAGCGGGGGCGGGAGGGAAGTAGACAATGAGCAGTTCTTC
>-|TRBV18|-|TRBJ2-1
CASSHSATAPEQFF
TGTGCCAGCTCACACTCAGCGACAGCGCCAGAGCAGTTCTTC
>-|TRBV28|TRBD2|TRBJ2-3
CASSPSWRNRREALDTQYF
TGTGCCAGCAGTCCATCCTGGCGAAATAGGCGGGAGGCCCTAGATACGCAGTATTTT
>-|TRBV11-2|TRBD1|TRBJ1-2
CASSLTERGPGYTF
TGTGCCAGCAGCTTAACTGAGAGGGGGCCTGGCTACACCTTC
>-|TRBV29-1|-|TRBJ1-5
CSVQGSNQPQHF
TGCAGCGTTCAGGGGAGCAATCAGCCCCAGCATTTT
>few|TRBV29-1|-|TRBJ1-2
CSVAAGTPYGYTF
TGCAGCGTTGCGGCAGGGACTCCTTATGGCTACACCTTC
>once|TRBV7-2|-|TRBJ2-7
CASSLGSGRGSGYEQYF
TGTGCCAGCAGCTTAGGGTCCGGGAGAGGATCGGGCTACGAGCAGTACTTC
>-|TRBV6-5|-|TRBJ2-1
CASSRDNYSYNEQFF
TGTGCCAGCAGTCGGGACAACTATTCCTACAATGAGCAGTTCTTC
>-|TRBV9|-|TRBJ2-2
CASSVWAGLNTGELFF
TGTGCCAGCAGCGTATGGGCGGGATTGAACACCGGGGAGCTGTTTTTT
>-|TRBV10-2|-|TRBJ1-5
CASSESKGVTQPQHF
TGCGCCAGCAGTGAGTCGAAAGGGGTTACTCAGCCCCAGCATTTT
>-|TRBV5-1|-|TRBJ1-3
CASSLEPGGPGNTIYF
TGCGCCAGCAGCTTGGAACCCGGGGGGCCTGGAAACACCATATATTTT
>-|TRBV4-3|-|TRBJ1-2
CASSQSRTDLYGYTF
TGCGCCAGCAGCCAATCTCGGACAGACCTCTATGGCTACACCTTC
>-|TRBV4-3|-|TRBJ2-7
CASSGGAGGAYEQYF
TGCGCCAGCAGCGGGGGGGCAGGTGGGGCCTACGAGCAGTACTTC
>-|TRBV19|TRBD1|TRBJ1-3
CASRPGTGTGNTIYF
TGTGCCAGTAGGCCCGGGACAGGGACTGGAAACACCATATATTTT
>-|TRBV7-2|-|TRBJ1-2
CASSSLRGAYGYTF
TGTGCCAGCAGCTCATTAAGGGGTGCCTATGGCTACACCTTC
>-|TRBV7-9|-|TRBJ2-7
CASSLVAASYEQYF
TGTGCCAGCAGCTTAGTGGCTGCCTCCTACGAGCAGTACTTC
>-|TRBV10-2|-|TRBJ1-6
CASSELTASSYNSPLHF
TGCGCCAGCAGTGAGTTAACCGCCAGCTCCTATAATTCACCCCTCCACTTT
>few|TRBV7-8|-|TRBJ2-7
CASSLSGFVSKIF
TGTGCCAGCAGCTTATCAGGGTTTGTGAGTAAAATCTTC
>-|TRBV7-2|TRBD1|TRBJ1-4
CASSPAGGSVEKLFF
TGTGCCAGCAGCCCAGCAGGGGGTTCGGTTGAAAAACTGTTTTTT
>-|TRBV5-1|TRBD1|TRBJ2-3
CASSTGQGRTDTQYF
TGCGCCAGCAGCACGGGACAGGGGCGCACAGATACGCAGTATTTT
>-|TRBV28|TRBD1|TRBJ1-5
CASSRQGNSNQPQHF
TGTGCCAGCAGCCGACAGGGTAATAGCAATCAGCCCCAGCATTTT
>-|TRBV6-2/TRBV6-3|TRBD1|TRBJ2-1
CASSSGQGTYNEQFF
TGTGCCAGCAGTTCGGGACAGGGAACCTACAATGAGCAGTTCTTC
>-|TRBV19|-|TRBJ2-7
CASRPRIGMFEQYF
TGTGCCAGTAGGCCGAGGATCGGAATGTTCGAGCAGTACTTC
>-|TRBV6-5|TRBD2|TRBJ2-1
CASSSTSGEQFF
TGTGCCAGCAGTTCGACTAGCGGTGAGCAGTTCTTC
>few|TRBV11-1|TRBD1|TRBJ2-7
CASSLGTGDVRYEQYF
TGTGCCAGCAGCTTAGGGACAGGGGATGTCCGCTACGAGCAGTACTTC
>-|TRBV28|-|TRBJ1-5
CASASPRNGNQPQHF
TGTGCCAGCGCCTCCCCCAGGAACGGCAATCAGCCCCAGCATTTT
>few|TRBV18|TRBD1|TRBJ2-7
CASSPWDRGSYEQYF
TGTGCCAGCTCACCTTGGGACAGGGGGTCCTACGAGCAGTACTTC
>-|TRBV14|TRBD2|TRBJ2-5
CASSPEFGTSGRKTQYF
TGTGCCAGCAGCCCAGAATTCGGGACTAGCGGGAGGAAGACCCAGTACTTC
>-|TRBV7-2|TRBD1|TRBJ1-1
CASSLGGQRRAFF
TGTGCCAGCAGCTTAGGGGGACAGCGTAGAGCTTTCTTT
>-|TRBV28|-|TRBJ2-7
CASSLKQGYEQYF
TGTGCCAGCAGTTTAAAACAGGGCTACGAGCAGTACTTC
>-|TRBV14|TRBD2|TRBJ2-2
CASSPRTSGSSPNTGELFF
TGTGCCAGCAGCCCACGGACTAGCGGGAGCTCTCCCAACACCGGGGAGCTGTTTTTT
>-|TRBV6-2/TRBV6-3|-|TRBJ2-7
CASSLQPSYEQYF
TGTGCCAGCAGCCTACAACCCTCCTACGAGCAGTACTTC
>few|TRBV3-1/TRBV3-2|-|TRBJ2-7
CASSPQQAVREQYF
TGTGCCAGCAGCCCCCAACAGGCAGTCCGGGAGCAGTACTTC
>-|TRBV7-2|TRBD2|TRBJ2-1
CASSLVVSGRAGYNEQFF
TGTGCCAGCAGCTTAGTGGTTAGCGGGAGGGCGGGTTACAATGAGCAGTTCTTC
>-|TRBV10-3|-|TRBJ1-1
CAIREPGNTEAFF
TGTGCCATCAGGGAGCCGGGGAACACTGAAGCTTTCTTT
>-|TRBV29-1|-|TRBJ2-7
CSVEDSGQLSEQYF
TGCAGCGTTGAAGATTCCGGACAGCTATCCGAGCAGTACTTC
>once|TRBV7-2|TRBD1|TRBJ1-5
CASSRTGGRSQPQHF
TGTGCCAGCAGCCGGACAGGGGGTAGGAGTCAGCCCCAGCATTTT
>few|TRBV6-5|-|TRBJ1-6
CASSYSAGKDSPLHF
TGTGCCAGCAGTTACTCGGCAGGAAAAGATTCACCCCTCCACTTT
>once|TRBV28|TRBD2|TRBJ2-5
CASSSRTSGTKETQYF
TGTGCCAGCAGTTCCAGGACTAGCGGAACGAAAGAGACCCAGTACTTC
>-|TRBV19|-|TRBJ2-5
CASSIRGLEETQYF
TGTGCCAGTAGTATTAGGGGTCTGGAAGAGACCCAGTACTTC
>-|TRBV6-6|-|TRBJ2-7
CASSLTWGEYEQYF
TGTGCCAGCAGTTTGACCTGGGGCGAATACGAGCAGTACTTC
>-|TRBV15|TRBD2|TRBJ2-7
CATSRLAGGTYEQYF
TGTGCCACCAGCAGATTAGCGGGAGGTACCTACGAGCAGTACTTC
>-|TRBV6-2/TRBV6-3|TRBD1|TRBJ2-7
CASSYGTGDYEQYF
TGTGCCAGCAGTTACGGGACAGGGGACTACGAGCAGTACTTC
>-|TRBV7-2|TRBD1|TRBJ2-7
CASSLPAGTGGREQYF
TGTGCCAGCAGCTTACCCGCCGGGACAGGGGGCAGGGAGCAGTACTTC
>-|TRBV2|TRBD1|TRBJ1-2
CASSDRGRASGYTF
TGTGCCAGCAGTGATAGGGGGCGGGCCTCTGGCTACACCTTC